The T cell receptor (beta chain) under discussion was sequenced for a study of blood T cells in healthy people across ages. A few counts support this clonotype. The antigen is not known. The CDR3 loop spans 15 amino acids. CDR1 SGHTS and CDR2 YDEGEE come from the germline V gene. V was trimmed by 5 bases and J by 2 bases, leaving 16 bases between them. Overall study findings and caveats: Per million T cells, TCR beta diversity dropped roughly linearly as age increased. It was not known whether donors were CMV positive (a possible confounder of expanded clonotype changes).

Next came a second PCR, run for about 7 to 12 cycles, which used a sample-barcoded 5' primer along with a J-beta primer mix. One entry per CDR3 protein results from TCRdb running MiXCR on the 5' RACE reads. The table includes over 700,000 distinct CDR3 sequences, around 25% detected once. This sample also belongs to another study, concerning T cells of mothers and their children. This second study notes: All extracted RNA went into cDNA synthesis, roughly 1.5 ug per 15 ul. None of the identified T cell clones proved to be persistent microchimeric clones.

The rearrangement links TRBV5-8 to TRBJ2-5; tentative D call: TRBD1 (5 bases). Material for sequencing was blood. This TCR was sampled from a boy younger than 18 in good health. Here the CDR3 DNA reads TGTGCCAGCAGATATGAAGGGGAAAGGCAAGAGACCCAGTACTTC. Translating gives CASRYEGERQETQYF.